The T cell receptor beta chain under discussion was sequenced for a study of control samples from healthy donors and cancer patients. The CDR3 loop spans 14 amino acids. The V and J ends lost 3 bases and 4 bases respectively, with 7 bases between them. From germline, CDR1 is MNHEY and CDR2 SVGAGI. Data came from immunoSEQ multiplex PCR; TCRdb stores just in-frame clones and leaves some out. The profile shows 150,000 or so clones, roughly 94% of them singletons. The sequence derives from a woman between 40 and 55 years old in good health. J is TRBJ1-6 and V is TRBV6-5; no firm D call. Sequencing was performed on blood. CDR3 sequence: CASSYTHYNSPLHF. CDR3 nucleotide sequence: TGTGCCAGCAGTTATACACATTATAATTCACCCCTCCACTTT.